Below are 9 T cell receptor beta chains sequenced from a single sample in a study of T cell changes during pregnancy in multiple sclerosis. Produced via immunoSEQ multiplex PCR; TCRdb's table is partial and in-frame only. The sample holds roughly 59,000 clones, roughly 93% seen once. The input for sequencing was CD4+ T cells from peripheral blood mononuclear cells, taken before pregnancy. The receptors were gathered from a female donor with multiple sclerosis, enrolled in a pregnancy study.

The chain combines TRBV30 with TRBJ2-3, with TRBD2 identical over 12 bases. Germline loops: CDR1 GTSNPN, CDR2 SVGIG (reference sequence). The V gene end was trimmed by 0 bases and the J gene end by 2 bases; junction bases not matched to a gene: 15. CDR3 length equals 20 residues. The CDR3 region is CAWSVSTSGRRRPYTDTQYF. CDR3 DNA sequence: TGTGCCTGGAGTGTTAGTACTAGCGGGAGGAGGCGGCCGTACACAGATACGCAGTATTTT.

The rearrangement uses TRBV29-1 and TRBJ1-2, with D possibly being TRBD1 (6 bases). Germline V gene lookup returns CDR1 SQVTM and CDR2 ANQGSEA. V lost 5 bases to trimming and J lost 8 bases, with 27 bases between them. The CDR3 is made up of 16 amino acids. CDR3 in amino acids: CSVSDRVNGQRGGYTF. The CDR3 DNA reads TGCAGCGTTTCCGACCGGGTAAACGGCCAAAGGGGGGGCTACACCTTC.

This clone was seen a single time. This sequence joins TRBV2 and TRBJ1-2; 8 bases line up with TRBD1. The CDR3 length is 15 residues. V lost 6 bases to trimming and J lost 8 bases; unmatched junction nucleotides: 14. Germline assignment: CDR1 SNHLY and CDR2 FYNNEI. CDR3 nucleotides: TGTGCCAGCAGAACCTTCAGGGGGCGCCCCCAGGGCTACACCTTC. Translated: CASRTFRGRPQGYTF.

This chain joins TRBV2 and TRBJ2-1; D perhaps matches TRBD2 (6 bases). The CDR3 extends over 15 amino acids. Germline V lookup: CDR1 SNHLY, CDR2 FYNNEI. The V gene lost 1 base and the J gene lost 4 bases, with 11 bases spanning the gap. Here the CDR3 reads CASSEDRGFYNEQFF. CDR3 bases: TGTGCCAGCAGTGAAGACCGGGGGTTTTACAATGAGCAGTTCTTC.

V is TRBV14 and J is TRBJ2-5; TRBD2 matches at 7 bases. CDR1 and CDR2 (germline): SGHDN, FVKESK. The V segment lost 5 bases and the J segment 5 bases; nucleotides outside the gene matches: 17. The CDR3 consists of 17 residues. CDR3 loop: CASSSGRQRFNGETQYF. The CDR3 nucleotides are TGTGCCAGCAGCTCCGGGAGGCAGCGATTCAACGGGGAGACCCAGTACTTC.

This chain uses TRBV20-1 with TRBJ2-7; D unresolved. The V and J ends lost 8 bases and 5 bases respectively, with 7 bases between them. Per the germline V gene, CDR1 is DFQATT and CDR2 is SNEGSKA (reference sequence). The CDR3 extends over 9 amino acids. CDR3 nucleotide sequence: TGCAGTACGGGTGACGAGCAGTACTTC. Its translation: CSTGDEQYF.

The rearrangement uses TRBV6-5 and TRBJ2-3; 7 bases agree with TRBD2. CDR3 length: 15 residues. The germline CDR1 and CDR2 sequences are MNHEY and SVGAGI. V lost 2 bases and J lost 5; bases outside the gene matches: 7. The CDR3 region is CASSYAGERGDTQYF. CDR3 sequence (DNA): TGTGCCAGCAGTTACGCGGGAGAACGGGGAGATACGCAGTATTTT.

This clone was recorded a few times. The rearrangement uses TRBV4-1 and TRBJ2-1; 7 bases are shared with TRBD1. Germline CDR1 is MGHRA and CDR2 is YSYEKL. The CDR3 has 18 amino acids. Trimming took 6 bases from V and 3 from J; bases not matched to a gene: 17. The CDR3: CASRKEDLIGGHYNEQFF. The CDR3 DNA follows: TGCGCCAGCAGGAAGGAAGACCTGATAGGGGGCCACTACAATGAGCAGTTCTTC.

This chain connects TRBV19 to TRBJ2-5; the D gene is possibly TRBD2 (6 bases). The germline V and J ends were trimmed by 3 bases and 4 bases, with 12 bases remaining between them. Germline CDR1 and CDR2: LNHDA and SQIVND (reference sequence). This CDR3 contains 14 residues. The CDR3 reads CASSIIGGRETQYF. CDR3 DNA: TGTGCCAGTAGTATCATAGGAGGGAGAGAGACCCAGTACTTC.